This T cell receptor (beta chain) was identified in a study of T cells in Graves' hyperthyroidism and ophthalmopathy. RNA transcripts gave rise to amplified TCR beta CDR3 regions. With the HTBI primer set, the TCR CDR3 went through a first round of RT-PCR. From the multiplex PCR reads, TCRdb called clonotypes with MiXCR, one entry per CDR3 protein. The sample has 530,000 or so distinct CDR3 sequences, about half seen once. Per germline, CDR1 SGDLS and CDR2 YYNGEE. V lost 4 bases and J 6 bases, leaving 25 bases between the germline ends. This CDR3 region has 18 residues. Study-level findings and limits: Most clonotypes expanded in the thyroid (above 0.001) were also present in blood.

This clonotype showed up many times. What it recognizes is unknown. This clonotype was sampled from a woman under 30 with Graves' hyperthyroidism. J is TRBJ1-4 and V is TRBV9; D perhaps matches TRBD1 (6 bases). Sequencing was carried out using peripheral blood or thyroid tissue (not recorded which). CDR3 protein: CASSLAPDRMTSHEKLFF. CDR3 nucleotides: TGTGCCAGCAGCCTCGCCCCCGACAGGATGACATCTCATGAAAAACTGTTTTTT.